These 19 T cell receptor beta chains were sequenced from one sample in a study of T-cell reconstitution after alpha-beta-depleted transplantation in children. Unique molecular identifiers were incorporated into the prepared TCRbeta library. TCRdb analysed the PCR reads with MiXCR anew, one entry per CDR3 protein. The sample records 150,000 to 200,000 distinct CDR3 sequences, just over 14% being singletons. The input for sequencing was PBMCs from the stem cell graft donor, taken from the stem cell graft. These receptor sequences come from a human donor who donated a stem cell graft to a child with acute lymphoblastic leukemia.

In its sample, this clonotype was seen many times. The V and J genes are TRBV12-3 or TRBV12-4 and TRBJ2-1; possibly TRBD1 for D (5 bases). Trimming shortened V by 1 base and J by 0 bases, and 7 bases separated the two germline ends. This CDR3 region has 15 residues. The CDR3 DNA follows: TGTGCCAGCAGTTTAGGTGACAGCTCCTACAATGAGCAGTTCTTC. It is translated as CASSLGDSSYNEQFF.

This clonotype showed up many times. This chain uses TRBV5-1 with TRBJ2-1; D is possibly TRBD1 or TRBD2 (5 bases each). The CDR3 totals 16 residues. V lost 7 bases and J lost 6, with 23 bases in between. Germline V gives CDR1 SGHRS, CDR2 YFSETQ. As DNA, the CDR3 is TGCGCCAGCGGAACCGACGGGACCCCAGGCGGCAATGAGCAGTTCTTC. It codes for CASGTDGTPGGNEQFF.

The chain uses TRBV5-1 and TRBJ2-3, with 9 nucleotides matching TRBD1. The V gene's germline CDR1 is SGHRS and CDR2 YFSETQ. The V gene end was trimmed by 4 bases and the J gene end by 6 bases; junction bases not matched to a gene: 3. The CDR3 consists of 13 residues. The CDR3 is CASSQGQGDTQYF. CDR3 nucleotide sequence: TGCGCCAGCAGCCAAGGACAGGGGGATACGCAGTATTTT.

The chain carries TRBV23-1 and TRBJ1-1; the match to TRBD1 covers 7 bases. TRBV23-1 counts as an open reading frame of uncertain function. V lost 3 bases and J lost 3; bases outside the gene matches: 4. CDR3 length: 14 amino acids. The CDR3 bases are TGCGCCAGCAGTCATCTGACAGGGCACACTGAAGCTTTCTTT. Its protein is CASSHLTGHTEAFF.

With regard to this clonotype: A clone one base away is much larger, so this may be a read error. The J gene is TRBJ2-5, the V gene TRBV5-1; a possible D gene is TRBD1 (5 bases). V was clipped by 2 bases and J by 4 bases, with 18 bases between them. The germline gives CDR1 SGHRS, CDR2 YFSETQ. The CDR3 consists of 16 residues. CDR3 loop: CASSFGAKQDRETQYF. The CDR3 coding sequence is TGCGCCAGCAGCTTTGGAGCCAAACAGGACCGAGAGACCCAGTACTTC.

V usage is TRBV18 and J usage is TRBJ2-2; 7 bases are shared with TRBD1. V trimming: 5 bases; J trimming: 1 base; junction bases outside the gene matches: 7. The CDR3 is 16 residues long. Germline CDR1 KGHSH, CDR2 LQKENI. The CDR3 DNA follows: TGTGCCAGCTCATCGACAGGGCCACTGAACACCGGGGAGCTGTTTTTT. Protein: CASSSTGPLNTGELFF.

To note about this clonotype: This clone may be a read error of a much larger clone one base away. V gene TRBV7-8 combines with J gene TRBJ2-7, with 8 bases identical to TRBD1. V was clipped by 1 base and J by 2 bases; unmatched bases: 7. Per germline, CDR1 SGHVS and CDR2 FQNEAQ. The CDR3 is 16 amino acids. CDR3 loop: CASSLGSGTGAYEQYF. DNA for the CDR3: TGTGCCAGCAGCTTAGGGTCCGGGACAGGAGCCTACGAGCAGTACTTC.

There are many counts of this clonotype. This chain connects TRBV20-1 to TRBJ2-1; D may be TRBD2 (5 bases). The CDR3 contains 14 residues. Trimming took 2 bases from V and 0 from J, leaving 8 bases between them. Germline V gene data show CDR1 as DFQATT and CDR2 as SNEGSKA (reference sequence). This CDR3 reads CSARSGISYNEQFF. In DNA, the CDR3 is TGCAGTGCTAGAAGCGGAATCTCCTACAATGAGCAGTTCTTC.

This clonotype was found many times. The chain has TRBV7-9 and TRBJ1-1; D gene unclear. Germline V lookup: CDR1 SEHNR, CDR2 FQNEAQ (reference sequence). The CDR3 length is 13 residues. V lost 5 bases and J lost 4, with 11 bases in between. The CDR3 loop is CASSHGRGTEAFF. CDR3 coding DNA: TGTGCCAGCAGCCATGGGCGGGGCACTGAAGCTTTCTTT. The full variable domain, rest sourced from reference TRBV7-9 and TRBJ1-1, is DTGVSQNPRHKITKRGQNVTFRCDPISEHNRLYWYRQTLGQGPEFLTYFQNEAQLEKSRLLSDRFSAERPKGSFSTLEIQRTEQGDSAMYLCASSHGRGTEAFFGQGTRLTVV.

This clonotype was seen many times. The chain joins TRBV5-1 to TRBJ2-2; D remains unclear. The CDR3 has 14 amino acids. Trimming removed 3 bases at V and 5 bases at J, with 11 bases between. The germline gives CDR1 SGHRS, CDR2 YFSETQ. The CDR3 reads CASSSTVETGELFF. For the CDR3, the DNA is TGCGCCAGCAGCTCGACGGTAGAAACCGGGGAGCTGTTTTTT.

This clonotype was observed many times. The chain recombines TRBV25-1 with TRBJ2-1, with D uncertain. CDR1 MGHDK and CDR2 SYGVNS come from the germline V gene. This CDR3 region has 11 residues. The germline V and J ends were trimmed by 4 bases and 10 bases, with 8 bases remaining between them. CDR3 residues: CASSVWREQFF. The CDR3 region has the DNA TGTGCCAGCAGTGTTTGGCGGGAGCAGTTCTTC.

This clonotype was seen more than once but under ten times. The chain uses TRBV7-6 and TRBJ1-1; tentatively, D is TRBD1 (5 bases). Trimming left V 5 bases short and J 4 bases short, with 17 bases between. Germline CDR1 reads SGHVS; CDR2 reads FNYEAQ. This CDR3 has 15 amino acids. DNA of the CDR3: TGTGCCAGCAGCACGGGACCTGATCGTAGCACTGAAGCTTTCTTT. Its protein is CASSTGPDRSTEAFF.

The J gene is TRBJ2-2, the V gene TRBV5-6, with a weak D call TRBD2 (5 bases). Trimming cost V 3 bases and J 2 bases, with 17 bases left between them. Germline V gene data show CDR1 as SGHDT and CDR2 as YYEEEE. The length of the CDR3 is 17 residues. As DNA, the CDR3 is TGTGCCAGCAGCTGGGGAGCGACTCATCTTAACACCGGGGAGCTGTTTTTT. This encodes CASSWGATHLNTGELFF. Based on the CDR3 plus reference TRBV5-6 and TRBJ2-2, the full variable domain is DAGVTQSPTHLIKTRGQQVTLRCSPKSGHDTVSWYQQALGQGPQFIFQYYEEEERQRGNFPDRFSGHQFPNYSSELNVNALLLGDSALYLCASSWGATHLNTGELFFGEGSRLTVL.

The table lists this clonotype with many counts. This rearrangement joins TRBV28 to TRBJ2-3, with 12 bases matching TRBD2. Germline CDR1 MDHEN, CDR2 SYDVKM. The CDR3 loop spans 17 amino acids. J lost 6 bases, V lost 5 bases, and 12 bases had no gene match. The CDR3 DNA is TGTGCCAGCAGTCCGTTGACTAGCGGGAGTGGGGCGGATACGCAGTATTTT. Translation gives CASSPLTSGSGADTQYF.

The table lists this clonotype with many counts. The J gene is TRBJ2-2, the V gene TRBV6-5; 11 bases are shared with TRBD2. Unmatched junction bases numbered 12, after V lost 2 bases and J lost 7 bases. Looked up from germline, CDR1 is MNHEY and CDR2 is SVGAGI. CDR3 length: 18 residues. The CDR3 nucleotides read TGTGCCAGCAGTTACCCGACTAGCGGGATAGTTTCAATCGGGGAGCTGTTTTTT. Amino acids: CASSYPTSGIVSIGELFF.

This clonotype appeared many times. The chain employs TRBV27 and TRBJ1-1; D is unclear. Germline V gene data show CDR1 as MNHEY and CDR2 as SMNVEV (reference sequence). Trimming took 2 bases from V and 5 from J, leaving 9 bases between them. The CDR3 spans 13 residues. The CDR3 sequence: CASSLAGLTEAFF. The CDR3, as DNA: TGTGCCAGCAGTTTAGCGGGGTTGACTGAAGCTTTCTTT.

As regards this clonotype: It may be a read error: a sequence one base away is much more abundant. The rearrangement joins TRBV12-3 or TRBV12-4 to TRBJ2-5; D is uncertain. V lost 5 bases and J lost 3, with 10 bases in between. CDR3 length equals 13 residues. DNA for the CDR3: TGTGCCAGCAGTGATGACACGGAAGAGACCCAGTACTTC. Protein product: CASSDDTEETQYF.

Ten or more counts support this clonotype. This sequence joins TRBV5-1 and TRBJ2-5, with TRBD2 identical over 11 bases. Germline V gene lookup returns CDR1 SGHRS and CDR2 YFSETQ. This CDR3 spans 15 amino acids. The junction had 6 bases not matched to a gene; V was cut back by 4 bases and J by 4 bases. CDR3 sequence: CASSPVTSGRETQYF. In nucleotides, the CDR3 is TGCGCCAGCAGCCCCGTCACTAGCGGGAGAGAGACCCAGTACTTC.

The rearrangement links TRBV7-8 to TRBJ2-5, with D perhaps matching TRBD2 (5 bases). The CDR3 is 13 amino acids. Germline values: CDR1 SGHVS, CDR2 FQNEAQ. V gave up 4 bases and J gave up 5 bases, with 11 bases separating them. The CDR3 here is CASSSDSGETQYF. CDR3 sequence (DNA): TGTGCCAGCAGCTCCGATTCGGGGGAGACCCAGTACTTC.